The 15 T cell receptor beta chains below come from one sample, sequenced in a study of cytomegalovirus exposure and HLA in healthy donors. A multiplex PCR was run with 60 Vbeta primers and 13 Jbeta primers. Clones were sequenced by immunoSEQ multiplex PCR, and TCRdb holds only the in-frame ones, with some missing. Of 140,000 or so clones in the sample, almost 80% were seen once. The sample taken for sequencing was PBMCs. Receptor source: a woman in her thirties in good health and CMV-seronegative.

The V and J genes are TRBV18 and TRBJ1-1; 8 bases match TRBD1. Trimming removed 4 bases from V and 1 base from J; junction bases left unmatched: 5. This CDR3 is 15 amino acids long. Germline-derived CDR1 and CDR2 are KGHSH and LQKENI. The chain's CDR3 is CASSLGTGANTEAFF. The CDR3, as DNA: TGTGCCAGCTCACTAGGGACAGGAGCGAACACTGAAGCTTTCTTT.

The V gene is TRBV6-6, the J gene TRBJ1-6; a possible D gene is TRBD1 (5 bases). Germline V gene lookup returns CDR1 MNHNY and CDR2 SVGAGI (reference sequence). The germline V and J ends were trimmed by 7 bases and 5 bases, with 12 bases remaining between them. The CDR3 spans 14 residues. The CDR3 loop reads CASTPVGDNSPLHF. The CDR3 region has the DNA TGTGCCAGCACTCCGGTAGGGGATAATTCACCCCTCCACTTT.

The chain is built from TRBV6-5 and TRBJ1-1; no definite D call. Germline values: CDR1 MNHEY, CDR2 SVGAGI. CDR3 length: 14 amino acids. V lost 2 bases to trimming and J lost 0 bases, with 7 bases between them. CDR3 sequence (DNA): TGTGCCAGCAGTTACGAGGTTATGAACACTGAAGCTTTCTTT. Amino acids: CASSYEVMNTEAFF.

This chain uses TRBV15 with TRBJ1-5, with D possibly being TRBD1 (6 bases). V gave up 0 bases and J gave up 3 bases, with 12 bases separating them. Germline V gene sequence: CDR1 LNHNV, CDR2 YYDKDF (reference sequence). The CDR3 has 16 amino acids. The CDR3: CATSRDTGGFNQPQHF. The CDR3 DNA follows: TGTGCCACCAGCAGAGATACGGGGGGCTTCAATCAGCCCCAGCATTTT.

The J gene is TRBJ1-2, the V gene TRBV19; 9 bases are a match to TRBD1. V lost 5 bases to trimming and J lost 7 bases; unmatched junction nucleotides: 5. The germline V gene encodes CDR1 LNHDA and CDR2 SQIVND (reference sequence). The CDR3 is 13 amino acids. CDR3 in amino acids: CASSDTGGPGYTF. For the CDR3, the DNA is TGTGCCAGTAGTGATACAGGGGGCCCTGGCTACACCTTC.

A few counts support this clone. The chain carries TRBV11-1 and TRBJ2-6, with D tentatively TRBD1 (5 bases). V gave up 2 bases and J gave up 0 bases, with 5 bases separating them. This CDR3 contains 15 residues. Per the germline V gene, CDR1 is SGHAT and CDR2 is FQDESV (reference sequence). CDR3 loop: CASSLQGSGANVLTF. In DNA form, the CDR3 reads TGTGCCAGCAGCTTACAGGGCTCTGGGGCCAACGTCCTGACTTTC.

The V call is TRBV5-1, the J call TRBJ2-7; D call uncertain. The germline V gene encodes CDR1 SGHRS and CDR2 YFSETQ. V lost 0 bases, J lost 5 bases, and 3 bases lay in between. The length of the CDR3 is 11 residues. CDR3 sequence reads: CASSLVNEQYF. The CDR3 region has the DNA TGCGCCAGCAGCTTGGTTAACGAGCAGTACTTC.

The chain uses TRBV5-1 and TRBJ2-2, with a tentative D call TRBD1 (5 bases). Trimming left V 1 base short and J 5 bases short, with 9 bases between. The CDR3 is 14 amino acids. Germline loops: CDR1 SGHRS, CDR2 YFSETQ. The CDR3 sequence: CASSLIRETGELFF. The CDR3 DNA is TGCGCCAGCAGCTTGATCAGGGAAACCGGGGAGCTGTTTTTT.

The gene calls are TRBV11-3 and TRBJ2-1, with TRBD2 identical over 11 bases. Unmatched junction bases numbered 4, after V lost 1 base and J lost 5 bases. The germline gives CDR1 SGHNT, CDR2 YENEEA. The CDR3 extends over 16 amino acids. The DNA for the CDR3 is TGTGCCAGCAGCTTAGGCTTAGCGGGGGGGGACAATGAGCAGTTCTTC. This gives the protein CASSLGLAGGDNEQFF.

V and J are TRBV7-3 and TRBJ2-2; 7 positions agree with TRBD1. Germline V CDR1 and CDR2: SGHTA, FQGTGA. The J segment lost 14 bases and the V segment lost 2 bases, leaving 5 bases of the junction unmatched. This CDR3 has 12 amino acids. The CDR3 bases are TGTGCCAGCAGCTTACCTGGGGACAGACTGTTTTTT. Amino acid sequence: CASSLPGDRLFF. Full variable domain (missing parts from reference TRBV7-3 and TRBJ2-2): GAGVSQTPSNKVTEKGKYVELRCDPISGHTALYWYRQSLGQGPEFLIYFQGTGAADDSGLPNDRFFAVRPEGSVSTLKIQRTERGDSAVYLCASSLPGDRLFFGEGSRLTVL.

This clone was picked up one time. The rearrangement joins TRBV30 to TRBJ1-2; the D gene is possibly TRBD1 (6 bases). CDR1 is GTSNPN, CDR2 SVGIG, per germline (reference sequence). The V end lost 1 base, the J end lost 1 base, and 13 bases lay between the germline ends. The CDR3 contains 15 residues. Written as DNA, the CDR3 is TGTGCCTGGAGTGGGGACAAACCGCTTAACTATGGCTACACCTTC. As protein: CAWSGDKPLNYGYTF.

CDR3 coding DNA: TGTGCCAGCAGCTTTCCAGGGAGGGATGGCTACACCTTC. Translating gives CASSFPGRDGYTF. This chain joins TRBV5-4 and TRBJ1-2; maybe TRBD1 (5 bases). Deletions cut 2 bases from V and 6 bases from J, with 11 bases between. Germline values: CDR1 SGHNT, CDR2 YYREEE (reference sequence). There are 13 residues in the CDR3.

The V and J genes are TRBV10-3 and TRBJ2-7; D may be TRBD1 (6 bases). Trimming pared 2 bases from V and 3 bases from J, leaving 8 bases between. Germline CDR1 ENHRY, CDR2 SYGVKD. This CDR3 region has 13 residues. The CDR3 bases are TGTGCCATCAGTGAGGGACAGATCTACGAGCAGTACTTC. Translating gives CAISEGQIYEQYF.

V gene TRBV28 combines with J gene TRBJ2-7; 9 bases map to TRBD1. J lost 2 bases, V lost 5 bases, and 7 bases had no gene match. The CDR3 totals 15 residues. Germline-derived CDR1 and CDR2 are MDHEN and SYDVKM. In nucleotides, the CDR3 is TGTGCCAGCAGTCTGGGGGACAGGGCCACCTACGAGCAGTACTTC. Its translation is CASSLGDRATYEQYF.

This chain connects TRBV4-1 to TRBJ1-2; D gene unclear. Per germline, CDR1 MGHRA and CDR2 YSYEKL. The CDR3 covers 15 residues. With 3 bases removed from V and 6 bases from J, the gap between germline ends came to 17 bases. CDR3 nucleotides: TGCGCCAGCAGCCAGGCGTGGGTAATTCAGGATGGCTACACCTTC. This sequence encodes CASSQAWVIQDGYTF.